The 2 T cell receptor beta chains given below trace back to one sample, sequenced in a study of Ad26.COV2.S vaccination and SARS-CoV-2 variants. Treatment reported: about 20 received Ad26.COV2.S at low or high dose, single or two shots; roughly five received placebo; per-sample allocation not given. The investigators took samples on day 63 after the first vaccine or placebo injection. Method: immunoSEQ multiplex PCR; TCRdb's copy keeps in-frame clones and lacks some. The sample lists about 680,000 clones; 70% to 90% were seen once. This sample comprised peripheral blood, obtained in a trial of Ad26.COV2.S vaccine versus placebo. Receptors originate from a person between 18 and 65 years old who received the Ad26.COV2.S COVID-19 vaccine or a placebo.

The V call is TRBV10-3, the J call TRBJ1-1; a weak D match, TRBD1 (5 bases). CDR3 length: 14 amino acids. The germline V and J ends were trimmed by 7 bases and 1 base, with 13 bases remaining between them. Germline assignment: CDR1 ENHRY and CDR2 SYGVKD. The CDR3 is CAINPGLRNTEAFF. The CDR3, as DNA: TGTGCCATCAACCCGGGACTCCGGAACACTGAAGCTTTCTTT.

CDR3 protein: CASADGTASGQPQHF. CDR3 coding DNA: TGTGCCAGTGCAGATGGGACAGCATCGGGTCAGCCCCAGCATTTT. J is TRBJ1-5 and V is TRBV28; the match to TRBD1 covers 7 bases. Germline CDR1 reads MDHEN; CDR2 reads SYDVKM. CDR3 size: 15 residues. The ends lost 9 bases at V and 6 bases at J; junction bases unmatched: 14.